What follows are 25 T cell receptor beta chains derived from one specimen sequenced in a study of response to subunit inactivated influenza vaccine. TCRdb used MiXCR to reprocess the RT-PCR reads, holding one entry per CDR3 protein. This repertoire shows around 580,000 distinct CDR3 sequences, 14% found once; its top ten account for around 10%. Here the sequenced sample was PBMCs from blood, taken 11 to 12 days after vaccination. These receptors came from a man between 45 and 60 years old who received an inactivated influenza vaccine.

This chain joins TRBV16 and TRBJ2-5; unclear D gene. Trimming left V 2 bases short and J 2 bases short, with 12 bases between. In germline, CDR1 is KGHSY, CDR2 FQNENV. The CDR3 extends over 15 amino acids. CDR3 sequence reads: CASSQVGSEQETQYF. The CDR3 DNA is TGTGCCAGCAGCCAAGTCGGCAGCGAACAAGAGACCCAGTACTTC.

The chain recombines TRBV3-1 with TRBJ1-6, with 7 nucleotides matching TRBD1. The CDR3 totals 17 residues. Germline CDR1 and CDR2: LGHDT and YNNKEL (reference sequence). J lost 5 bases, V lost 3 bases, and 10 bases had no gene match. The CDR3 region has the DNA TGTGCCAGCAGCCAGGGGAGGACAGGCGTCCATAATTCACCCCTCCACTTT. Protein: CASSQGRTGVHNSPLHF.

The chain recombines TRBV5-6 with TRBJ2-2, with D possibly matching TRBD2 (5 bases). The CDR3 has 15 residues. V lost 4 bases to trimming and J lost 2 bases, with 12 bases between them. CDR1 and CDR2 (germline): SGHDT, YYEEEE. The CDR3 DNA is TGTGCCAGCAGCCTTCCCACGGGAAACACCGGGGAGCTGTTTTTT. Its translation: CASSLPTGNTGELFF.

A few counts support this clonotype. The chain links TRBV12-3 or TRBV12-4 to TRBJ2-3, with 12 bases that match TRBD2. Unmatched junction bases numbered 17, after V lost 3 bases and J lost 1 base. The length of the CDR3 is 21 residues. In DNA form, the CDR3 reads TGTGCCAGCAGTTTTCAGAACTCGAGACTAGCGGGGGTTTCAGGCACAGATACGCAGTATTTT. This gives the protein CASSFQNSRLAGVSGTDTQYF.

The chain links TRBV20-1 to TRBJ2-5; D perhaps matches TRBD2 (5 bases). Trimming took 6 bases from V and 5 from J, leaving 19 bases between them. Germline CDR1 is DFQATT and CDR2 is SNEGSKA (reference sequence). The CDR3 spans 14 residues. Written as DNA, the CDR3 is TGCAGTGCGCCGCGAAGAGGAGGACGTGAGACCCAGTACTTC. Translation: CSAPRRGGRETQYF.

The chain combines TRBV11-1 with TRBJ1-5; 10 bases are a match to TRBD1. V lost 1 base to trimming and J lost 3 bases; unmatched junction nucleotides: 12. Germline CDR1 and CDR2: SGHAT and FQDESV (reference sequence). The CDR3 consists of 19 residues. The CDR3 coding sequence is TGTGCCAGCAGCTTAGAATCCGGGACAGGGGACCTTAACAATCAGCCCCAGCATTTT. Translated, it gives CASSLESGTGDLNNQPQHF. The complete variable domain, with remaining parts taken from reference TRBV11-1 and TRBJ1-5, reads EAEVAQSPRYKITEKSQAVAFWCDPISGHATLYWYRQILGQGPELLVQFQDESVVDDSQLPKDRFSAERLKGVDSTLKIQPAELGDSAMYLCASSLESGTGDLNNQPQHFGDGTRLSIL.

CDR3 sequence (DNA): TGTGCCATCAGATCAAGTGTGCGGGGGGCCGATGAGACCCAGTACTTC. As protein: CAIRSSVRGADETQYF. The rearrangement links TRBV10-3 to TRBJ2-5, with TRBD2 matching 8 bases. The trim removed 6 bases at V and 5 bases at J, leaving 14 bases unmatched. Germline loops: CDR1 ENHRY, CDR2 SYGVKD. The CDR3 extends over 16 amino acids.

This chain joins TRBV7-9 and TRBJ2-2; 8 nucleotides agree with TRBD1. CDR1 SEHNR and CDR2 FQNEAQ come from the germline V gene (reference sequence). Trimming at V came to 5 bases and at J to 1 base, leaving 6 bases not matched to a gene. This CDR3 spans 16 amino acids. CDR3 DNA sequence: TGTGCCAGCAGCGGAAGGACAGGGATGAACACCGGGGAGCTGTTTTTT. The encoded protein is CASSGRTGMNTGELFF.

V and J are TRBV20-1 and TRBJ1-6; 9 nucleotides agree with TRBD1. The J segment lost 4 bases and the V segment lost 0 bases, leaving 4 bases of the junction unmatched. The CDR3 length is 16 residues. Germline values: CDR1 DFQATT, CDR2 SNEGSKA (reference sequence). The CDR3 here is CSARETDRGYNSPLHF. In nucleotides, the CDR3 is TGCAGTGCTAGAGAAACCGACAGGGGGTATAATTCACCCCTCCACTTT.

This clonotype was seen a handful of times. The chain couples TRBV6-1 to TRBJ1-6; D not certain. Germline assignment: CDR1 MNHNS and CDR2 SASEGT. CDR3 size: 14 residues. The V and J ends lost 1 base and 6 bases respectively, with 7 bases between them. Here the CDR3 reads CASSEVSPNSPLHF. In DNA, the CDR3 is TGTGCCAGCAGTGAAGTCTCTCCTAATTCACCCCTCCACTTT.

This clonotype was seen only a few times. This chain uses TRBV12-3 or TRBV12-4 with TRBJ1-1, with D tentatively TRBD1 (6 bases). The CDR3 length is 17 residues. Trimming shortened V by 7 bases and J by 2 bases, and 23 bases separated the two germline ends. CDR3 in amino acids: CASTLRANLQGNTEAFF. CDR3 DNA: TGTGCCAGCACCCTCCGGGCCAACCTACAGGGCAACACTGAAGCTTTCTTT.

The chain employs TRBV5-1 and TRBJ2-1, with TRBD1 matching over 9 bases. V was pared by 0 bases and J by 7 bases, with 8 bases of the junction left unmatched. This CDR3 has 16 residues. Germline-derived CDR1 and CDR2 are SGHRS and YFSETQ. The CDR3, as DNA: TGCGCCAGCAGCTTGGGCCCGGACAGGGGTTCGAATGAGCAGTTCTTC. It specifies CASSLGPDRGSNEQFF. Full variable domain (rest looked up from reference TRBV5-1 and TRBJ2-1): KAGVTQTPRYLIKTRGQQVTLSCSPISGHRSVSWYQQTPGQGLQFLFEYFSETQRNKGNFPGRFSGRQFSNSRSEMNVSTLELGDSALYLCASSLGPDRGSNEQFFGPGTRLTVL.

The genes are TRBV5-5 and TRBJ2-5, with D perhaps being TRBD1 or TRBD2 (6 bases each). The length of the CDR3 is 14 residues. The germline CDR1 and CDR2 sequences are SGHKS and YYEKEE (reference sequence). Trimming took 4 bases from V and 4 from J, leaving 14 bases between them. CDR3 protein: CASSRLGGGETQYF. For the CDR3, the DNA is TGTGCCAGCAGCCGTCTGGGGGGCGGAGAGACCCAGTACTTC.

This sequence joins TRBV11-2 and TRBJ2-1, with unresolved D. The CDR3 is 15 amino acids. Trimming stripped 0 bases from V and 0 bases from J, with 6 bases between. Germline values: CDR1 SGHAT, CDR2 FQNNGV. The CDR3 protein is CASSLEVRSYNEQFF. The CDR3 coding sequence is TGTGCCAGCAGCTTAGAGGTGCGCTCCTACAATGAGCAGTTCTTC.

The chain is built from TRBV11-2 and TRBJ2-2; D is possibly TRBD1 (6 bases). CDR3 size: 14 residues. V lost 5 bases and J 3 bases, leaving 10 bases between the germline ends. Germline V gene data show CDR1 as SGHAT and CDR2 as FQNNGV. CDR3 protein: CASSRQGYTGELFF. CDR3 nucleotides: TGTGCCAGCAGCCGTCAGGGGTACACCGGGGAGCTGTTTTTT.

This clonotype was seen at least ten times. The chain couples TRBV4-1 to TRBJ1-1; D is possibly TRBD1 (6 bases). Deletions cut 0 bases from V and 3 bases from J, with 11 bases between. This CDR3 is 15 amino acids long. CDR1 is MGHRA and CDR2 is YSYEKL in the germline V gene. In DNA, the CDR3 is TGCGCCAGCAGCCAAGACTCGGGGGCCGACACTGAAGCTTTCTTT. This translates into CASSQDSGADTEAFF.

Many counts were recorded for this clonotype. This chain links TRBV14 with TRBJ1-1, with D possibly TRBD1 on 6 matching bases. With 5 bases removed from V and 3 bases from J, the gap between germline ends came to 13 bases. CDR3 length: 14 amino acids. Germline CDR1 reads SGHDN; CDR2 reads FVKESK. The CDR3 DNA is TGTGCCAGCAGCGTCCAGGGGAGATACACTGAAGCTTTCTTT. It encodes CASSVQGRYTEAFF.

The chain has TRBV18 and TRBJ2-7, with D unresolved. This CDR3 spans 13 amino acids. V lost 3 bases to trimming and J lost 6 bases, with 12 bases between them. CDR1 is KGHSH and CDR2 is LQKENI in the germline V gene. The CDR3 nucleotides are TGTGCCAGCTCACCGAGTTTGGTGGGCGAGCAGTACTTC. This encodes CASSPSLVGEQYF.

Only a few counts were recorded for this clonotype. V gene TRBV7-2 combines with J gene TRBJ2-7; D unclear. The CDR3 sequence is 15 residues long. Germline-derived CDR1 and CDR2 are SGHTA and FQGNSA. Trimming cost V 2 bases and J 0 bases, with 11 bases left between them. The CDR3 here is CASSLRASDSYEQYF. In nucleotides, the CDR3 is TGTGCCAGCAGCTTACGGGCATCCGACTCCTACGAGCAGTACTTC.

Written as DNA, the CDR3 is TGCGCCAGCAGCTACATAGCCTCCGCGGGTCATTCACCCCTCCACTTT. It specifies CASSYIASAGHSPLHF. The chain couples TRBV5-1 to TRBJ1-6; the D is unclear. This CDR3 has 16 residues. The germline V gene has CDR1 SGHRS and CDR2 YFSETQ. Deletions cut 3 bases from V and 8 bases from J, with 18 bases between.

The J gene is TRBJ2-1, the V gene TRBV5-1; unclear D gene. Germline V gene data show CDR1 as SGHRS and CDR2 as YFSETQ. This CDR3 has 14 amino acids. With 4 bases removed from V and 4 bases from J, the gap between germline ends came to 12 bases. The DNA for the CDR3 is TGCGCCAGCAGCCTGGCACCCAGGTACAATGAGCAGTTCTTC. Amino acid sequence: CASSLAPRYNEQFF.

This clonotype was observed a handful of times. This chain's CDR3 is CASSRLGGYEQYF. CDR3 sequence (DNA): TGTGCCAGCAGTCGCCTGGGCGGCTACGAGCAGTACTTC. V usage is TRBV6-1 and J usage is TRBJ2-7, with D unclear. The length of the CDR3 is 13 residues. Between the trimmed V and J ends, which lost 5 bases and 3 bases, there was a span of 11 bases. CDR1 and CDR2 from the germline V gene are MNHNS and SASEGT.

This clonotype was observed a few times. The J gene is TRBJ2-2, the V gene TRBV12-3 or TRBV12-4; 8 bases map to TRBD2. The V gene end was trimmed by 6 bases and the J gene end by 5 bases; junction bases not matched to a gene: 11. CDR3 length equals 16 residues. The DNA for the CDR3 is TGTGCCAGCAGCACCCGGCTAGCGGGTAAAACCGGGGAGCTGTTTTTT. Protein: CASSTRLAGKTGELFF.

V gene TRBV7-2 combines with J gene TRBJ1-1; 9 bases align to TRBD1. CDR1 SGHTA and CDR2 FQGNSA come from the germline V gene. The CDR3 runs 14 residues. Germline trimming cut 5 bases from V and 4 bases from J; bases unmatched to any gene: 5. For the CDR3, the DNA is TGTGCCAGCAGCCCTAACAGGGGGCCCACTGAAGCTTTCTTT. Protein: CASSPNRGPTEAFF.

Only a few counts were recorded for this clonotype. CDR3 region: CASSAGGTRDDTQYF. The CDR3 region has the DNA TGTGCCAGCAGCGCCGGCGGGACCCGCGACGATACGCAGTATTTT. J is TRBJ2-3 and V is TRBV7-8; D possibly corresponds to TRBD2 (6 bases). The germline V and J ends were trimmed by 5 bases and 6 bases, with 18 bases remaining between them. Per the germline V gene, CDR1 is SGHVS and CDR2 is FQNEAQ. CDR3 length equals 15 residues.